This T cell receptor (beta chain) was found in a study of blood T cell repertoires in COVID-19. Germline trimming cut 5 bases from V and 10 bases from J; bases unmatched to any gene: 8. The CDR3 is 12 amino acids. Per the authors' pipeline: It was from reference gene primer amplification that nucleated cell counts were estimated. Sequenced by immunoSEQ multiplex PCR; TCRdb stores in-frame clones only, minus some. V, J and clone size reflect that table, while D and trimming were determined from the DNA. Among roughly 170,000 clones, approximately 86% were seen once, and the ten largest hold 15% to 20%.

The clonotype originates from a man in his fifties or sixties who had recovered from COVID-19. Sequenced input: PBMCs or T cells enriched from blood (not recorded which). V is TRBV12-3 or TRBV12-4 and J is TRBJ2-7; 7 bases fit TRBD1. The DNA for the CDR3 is TGTGCCAGCAGTGCCACCTACAGGGGACAGTACTTC. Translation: CASSATYRGQYF.